This T cell receptor beta chain was found in a study of blood T cell repertoires in COVID-19. As for the study in general: Acute-phase and convalescent COVID-19 samples originated in the United States, Italy and Spain. Nucleic acid was either cDNA or gDNA, and it came from T cells, B-cell-depleted T cells, or PBMCs.

CDR1 and CDR2 (germline): MNHEY, SVGAGI. V lost 6 bases to trimming and J lost 0 bases; unmatched junction nucleotides: 2. This CDR3 is 14 amino acids long. Per the original methods: Estimated nucleated cell counts came from reference gene primer amplification. Here immunoSEQ multiplex PCR was the method, and the copy in TCRdb shows in-frame clones only, minus some. That table is the source of V, J and clone size, and D and trimming were worked out from the DNA. Of approximately 270,000 clones in the sample, 85% to 90% are singletons; the top ten hold around 0.8%. The gene calls are TRBV6-5 and TRBJ1-5; 7 bases align to TRBD1. The TCR was taken from a man aged 25-45 years with acute or convalescent COVID-19. What was sequenced was peripheral blood. The CDR3: CASRGQDSNQPQHF. The CDR3, as DNA: TGTGCCAGCAGAGGACAGGATAGCAATCAGCCCCAGCATTTT.